Below, 32 T cell receptor beta chains from the same sample are listed, as sequenced in a study of CD8 T cells in ankylosing spondylitis. A single record per CDR3 protein comes from TCRdb applying MiXCR to the 5' RACE reads. The sample records 150,000 to 200,000 distinct CDR3 sequences, 11% being singletons. The sequenced sample consisted of blood, either unsorted or a sorted T cell fraction (not recorded which). Every receptor here comes from a male donor with ankylosing spondylitis or in good health (not recorded which).

This clonotype appeared many times. V gene TRBV2 combines with J gene TRBJ1-6; 8 bases agree with TRBD1. Germline-derived CDR1 and CDR2 are SNHLY and FYNNEI. The J segment lost 8 bases and the V segment lost 5 bases, leaving 5 bases of the junction unmatched. This CDR3 is 14 amino acids long. CDR3 sequence (DNA): TGTGCCAGCAGTTCAGGGGGCTTGGATTCACCCCTCCACTTT. Translated: CASSSGGLDSPLHF.

The V and J genes are TRBV3-1 and TRBJ2-6, with 8 bases lining up with TRBD1. The CDR3 consists of 15 residues. The V segment lost 0 bases and the J segment 12 bases; nucleotides outside the gene matches: 7. Germline assignment: CDR1 LGHDT and CDR2 YNNKEL (reference sequence). The CDR3 region is CASSQDGTGATVLTF. The CDR3 DNA reads as TGTGCCAGCAGCCAAGATGGGACAGGAGCAACCGTCCTGACTTTC.

This clonotype was seen a handful of times. V gene TRBV24-1 combines with J gene TRBJ2-5; 12 nucleotides line up with TRBD1. This CDR3 region has 17 residues. The trim removed 0 bases at V and 2 bases at J, leaving 3 bases unmatched. Germline CDR1 and CDR2: KGHDR and SFDVKD. Here the CDR3 DNA reads TGTGCCACCAGTGATTTGAGGGACAGGGGGCGACAAGAGACCCAGTACTTC. It is translated as CATSDLRDRGRQETQYF.

This clonotype was detected only a few times. The chain couples TRBV7-9 to TRBJ1-1; 9 bases fit TRBD1. Trimming removed 4 bases from V and 4 bases from J; junction bases left unmatched: 7. Looked up from germline, CDR1 is SEHNR and CDR2 is FQNEAQ (reference sequence). This CDR3 is 15 amino acids long. CDR3 nucleotides: TGTGCCAGCAGCTCCACAGGGGGCAGGCGCACTGAAGCTTTCTTT. This encodes CASSSTGGRRTEAFF.

This clonotype was detected ten times or more. The gene calls are TRBV12-3 or TRBV12-4 and TRBJ2-1; D may be TRBD2 (6 bases). The CDR3 runs 14 residues. V lost 5 bases and J lost 8, with 16 bases in between. In DNA form, the CDR3 reads TGTGCCAGCAGTCCCTCGGAGGGCGTGGATGAGCAGTTCTTC. The encoded protein is CASSPSEGVDEQFF.

This clonotype was seen many times. This chain links TRBV27 with TRBJ2-3; 8 positions agree with TRBD1. Germline V gives CDR1 MNHEY, CDR2 SMNVEV (reference sequence). The CDR3 spans 14 residues. Trimming took 10 bases from V and 9 from J; bases not matched to a gene: 15. The CDR3 bases are TGTGCCACTAGAAACAGGGGGAGGTTGTCCACGCAGTATTTT. This encodes CATRNRGRLSTQYF.

There are many counts of this clonotype. The chain carries TRBV3-1 and TRBJ2-5, with 7 bases aligning to TRBD1. The CDR3 contains 13 residues. Germline V gives CDR1 LGHDT, CDR2 YNNKEL (reference sequence). The V gene end was trimmed by 5 bases and the J gene end by 6 bases; junction bases not matched to a gene: 6. CDR3 loop: CASSSRQGQTQYF. CDR3 bases: TGTGCCAGCAGCTCACGACAGGGACAGACCCAGTACTTC.

This clonotype was observed many times. J is TRBJ2-7 and V is TRBV10-3; 12 bases are shared with TRBD1. Germline-derived CDR1 and CDR2 are ENHRY and SYGVKD. Losses at the gene ends were 6 bases for V and 5 bases for J; bases not matched to a gene: 2. This CDR3 is built from 13 residues. CDR3 sequence reads: CAIRGQGAHEQYF. In DNA, the CDR3 is TGTGCCATCAGGGGACAGGGGGCGCACGAGCAGTACTTC.

This chain uses TRBV7-8 with TRBJ1-1; unclear D gene. Trimming removed 1 base from V and 1 base from J, with 7 bases in between. Per the germline V gene, CDR1 is SGHVS and CDR2 is FQNEAQ. This CDR3 region has 14 residues. The CDR3 DNA follows: TGTGCCAGCAGCTTAGAAGTGAGGAACACTGAAGCTTTCTTT. Encoded protein: CASSLEVRNTEAFF. Full variable domain (outside the CDR3, taken from reference TRBV7-8 and TRBJ1-1): GAGVSQSPRYKVAKRGQDVALRCDPISGHVSLFWYQQALGQGPEFLTYFQNEAQLDKSGLPSDRFFAERPEGSVSTLKIQRTQQEDSAVYLCASSLEVRNTEAFFGQGTRLTVV.

This clonotype showed up many times. The chain uses TRBV5-1 and TRBJ2-5; 8 nucleotides line up with TRBD2. V shed 0 bases and J 4 bases; nucleotides not matched to a gene: 8. The germline V gene has CDR1 SGHRS and CDR2 YFSETQ. There are 16 residues in the CDR3. The CDR3 region has the DNA TGCGCCAGCAGCTTGGAGGCGGGGGGCCCTGGAGAGACCCAGTACTTC. Protein: CASSLEAGGPGETQYF.

This clonotype occurred a few times. The chain uses TRBV5-1 and TRBJ2-1; TRBD1 agrees at 7 bases. CDR1 and CDR2 (germline): SGHRS, YFSETQ. There are 16 residues in the CDR3. The V segment lost 1 base and the J segment 9 bases; nucleotides outside the gene matches: 13. This chain's CDR3 is CASSLIPTGSSSEQFF. For the CDR3, the DNA is TGCGCCAGCAGCTTGATCCCGACAGGGTCAAGTAGTGAGCAGTTCTTC. Full variable domain (rest looked up from reference TRBV5-1 and TRBJ2-1): KAGVTQTPRYLIKTRGQQVTLSCSPISGHRSVSWYQQTPGQGLQFLFEYFSETQRNKGNFPGRFSGRQFSNSRSEMNVSTLELGDSALYLCASSLIPTGSSSEQFFGPGTRLTVL.

This CDR3 is CASSYRTYEETQYF. In nucleotides, the CDR3 is TGTGCCAGCAGCTATCGGACGTATGAAGAGACCCAGTACTTC. V gene TRBV11-3 combines with J gene TRBJ2-5, with unresolved D. V lost 4 bases and J lost 3, with 12 bases in between. The CDR3 contains 14 residues. Germline CDR1 reads SGHNT; CDR2 reads YENEEA.

In this sample, this clonotype turned up many times. V and J are TRBV12-3 or TRBV12-4 and TRBJ2-7; 10 bases line up with TRBD1. This CDR3 region has 15 residues. V shed 6 bases, J shed 3 bases, and the junction held 8 bases outside the gene matches. The CDR3: CASRGGTGVIYEQYF. CDR3 in DNA: TGTGCCAGCAGAGGCGGGACAGGGGTTATCTACGAGCAGTACTTC.

Only a few counts were recorded for this clonotype. The chain combines TRBV5-6 with TRBJ2-1; TRBD1 matches 7 bases. CDR3 length equals 15 residues. The V gene's germline CDR1 is SGHDT and CDR2 YYEEEE. Germline trimming cut 4 bases from V and 1 base from J; bases unmatched to any gene: 5. The CDR3 DNA sequence: TGTGCCAGCAGCCCCGGACAGGTTTCCTACAATGAGCAGTTCTTC. Protein sequence: CASSPGQVSYNEQFF.

This clonotype was recorded a few times. The chain employs TRBV7-2 and TRBJ2-7, with 7 bases aligning to TRBD1. Germline lookup yields CDR1 SGHTA and CDR2 FQGNSA. CDR3 length: 14 amino acids. After removal of 5 bases from V and 2 bases from J, the junction contained 6 bases not matched to a gene. In DNA, the CDR3 is TGTGCCAGCAGCCCCCGACAGGGTCCCTACGAGCAGTACTTC. Its translation is CASSPRQGPYEQYF. Full variable domain (remainder filled in from reference TRBV7-2 and TRBJ2-7): GAGVSQSPSNKVTEKGKDVELRCDPISGHTALYWYRQSLGQGLEFLIYFQGNSAPDKSGLPSDRFSAERTGGSVSTLTIQRTQQEDSAVYLCASSPRQGPYEQYFGPGTRLTVT.

Ten or more counts support this clonotype. The J gene is TRBJ2-1, the V gene TRBV7-8, with D unclear. Trimming pared 2 bases from V and 0 bases from J, leaving 8 bases between. Germline assignment: CDR1 SGHVS and CDR2 FQNEAQ. The CDR3 loop spans 15 amino acids. Here the CDR3 DNA reads TGTGCCAGCAGCTTATTACTCCACTCCTACAATGAGCAGTTCTTC. Translated, it gives CASSLLLHSYNEQFF.

This rearrangement joins TRBV5-1 to TRBJ2-2; D is unresolved. CDR1 and CDR2 (germline): SGHRS, YFSETQ. Trimming took off 0 bases at V and 7 bases at J, with 13 bases between the two ends. The CDR3 sequence is 15 residues long. The DNA of the CDR3 is TGCGCCAGCAGCTTGGTTCGGCAGAGAAACGGGGAGCTGTTTTTT. Translated, it gives CASSLVRQRNGELFF.

CDR3 region: CASMRQGFSSYNSPLHF. The CDR3 bases are TGTGCCAGCATGAGACAGGGGTTTAGCTCCTATAATTCACCCCTCCACTTT. The chain couples TRBV28 to TRBJ1-6; 8 nucleotides match TRBD1. V was clipped by 7 bases and J by 0 bases; unmatched bases: 8. The CDR3 has 17 residues. Per the germline V gene, CDR1 is MDHEN and CDR2 is SYDVKM.

The sample holds a few counts of this clonotype. The gene calls are TRBV27 and TRBJ2-5, with D possibly being TRBD2 (6 bases). CDR3 size: 17 residues. CDR1 and CDR2 (germline): MNHEY, SMNVEV (reference sequence). Trimming stripped 3 bases from V and 3 bases from J, with 20 bases between. CDR3 sequence reads: CASSLIPVTSVEETQYF. CDR3 DNA sequence: TGTGCCAGCAGTTTGATACCCGTGACTAGTGTGGAAGAGACCCAGTACTTC.

This clonotype was seen many times. V and J are TRBV14 and TRBJ1-1; D might be TRBD1 (6 bases). With 1 base removed from V and 3 bases from J, the gap between germline ends came to 9 bases. The CDR3 has 14 amino acids. Germline CDR1 SGHDN, CDR2 FVKESK. CDR3 amino acids: CASSQAGGHTEAFF. CDR3 bases: TGTGCCAGCAGCCAAGCGGGGGGGCACACTGAAGCTTTCTTT.

The chain combines TRBV30 with TRBJ1-4; 7 bases align to TRBD1. The CDR3 is 16 residues long. Germline CDR1 reads GTSNPN; CDR2 reads SVGIG (reference sequence). V was clipped by 4 bases and J by 2 bases; unmatched bases: 10. Here the CDR3 DNA reads TGTGCCTGGATGTCCCGGGACAGTTTGACTAATGAAAAACTGTTTTTT. Its protein is CAWMSRDSLTNEKLFF.

This clonotype was seen a handful of times. The J gene is TRBJ2-1, the V gene TRBV7-8; D is possibly TRBD2 (5 bases). The CDR3 has 15 residues. V dropped 5 bases and J dropped 2 bases, with 13 bases sitting between them. Germline CDR1 SGHVS, CDR2 FQNEAQ. The CDR3 sequence is CASSPYAGAYNEQFF. CDR3 sequence (DNA): TGTGCCAGCAGCCCGTATGCCGGGGCCTACAATGAGCAGTTCTTC.

The J gene is TRBJ1-2, the V gene TRBV6-5; perhaps TRBD1 as D (5 bases). V lost 2 bases, J lost 7 bases, and 23 bases lay in between. Germline CDR1 reads MNHEY; CDR2 reads SVGAGI. The CDR3 has 17 amino acids. The CDR3 loop reads CASSYGEVYGAGPGYTF. In nucleotides, the CDR3 is TGTGCCAGCAGTTACGGAGAAGTGTACGGGGCTGGCCCTGGCTACACCTTC.

The CDR3 DNA follows: TGTGCCAGCAGCTTAGTGGCGCGCCACTACAATGAGCAGTTCTTC. Protein product: CASSLVARHYNEQFF. V and J are TRBV7-2 and TRBJ2-1; D unresolved. Trimming removed 1 base from V and 3 bases from J, with 10 bases in between. In germline, CDR1 is SGHTA, CDR2 FQGNSA. The CDR3 runs 15 residues.

V is TRBV6-5 and J is TRBJ2-3, with a weak D call TRBD2 (7 bases). Trimming left V 11 bases short and J 6 bases short, with 18 bases between. The CDR3 is 13 residues long. CDR1 is MNHEY and CDR2 is SVGAGI in the germline V gene. This CDR3 reads CAAAGARGDTQYF. Written as DNA, the CDR3 is TGTGCCGCCGCGGGGGCCCGAGGGGATACGCAGTATTTT.

This clonotype showed up many times. The rearrangement uses TRBV28 and TRBJ1-2; weak D call: TRBD1 (6 bases). CDR1 is MDHEN and CDR2 is SYDVKM in the germline V gene. Between the trimmed V and J ends, which lost 6 bases and 0 bases, there was a span of 14 bases. The CDR3 contains 15 residues. Written as DNA, the CDR3 is TGTGCCAGCAGACCACATACAGGGTCTAACTATGGCTACACCTTC. Translated, it gives CASRPHTGSNYGYTF.

The J gene is TRBJ1-2, the V gene TRBV5-1; TRBD1 agrees at 8 bases. The CDR3 runs 15 residues. Germline values: CDR1 SGHRS, CDR2 YFSETQ. V lost 4 bases, J lost 3 bases, and 8 bases stayed unmatched. CDR3 residues: CASSPGQGSDYGYTF. CDR3 nucleotides: TGCGCCAGCAGCCCCGGACAGGGATCGGACTATGGCTACACCTTC. Full variable domain (outside the CDR3, taken from reference TRBV5-1 and TRBJ1-2): KAGVTQTPRYLIKTRGQQVTLSCSPISGHRSVSWYQQTPGQGLQFLFEYFSETQRNKGNFPGRFSGRQFSNSRSEMNVSTLELGDSALYLCASSPGQGSDYGYTFGSGTRLTVV.

This clonotype has only one observation. The rearrangement uses TRBV9 and TRBJ2-7; 9 positions agree with TRBD2. Germline V CDR1 and CDR2: SGDLS, YYNGEE. The CDR3 runs 17 residues. V trimming: 4 bases; J trimming: 0 bases; junction bases outside the gene matches: 11. The CDR3 is CASSSDPGLAPSYEQYF. In DNA, the CDR3 is TGTGCCAGCAGCTCAGATCCGGGACTAGCTCCCTCCTACGAGCAGTACTTC.

This clonotype was detected ten times or more. The chain links TRBV5-1 to TRBJ2-2; 7 positions agree with TRBD1. Germline CDR1 and CDR2: SGHRS and YFSETQ. V was clipped by 2 bases and J by 0 bases; unmatched bases: 4. The length of the CDR3 is 16 residues. The CDR3 spells CASSFEGTANTGELFF. CDR3 nucleotides: TGCGCCAGCAGCTTTGAGGGGACAGCGAACACCGGGGAGCTGTTTTTT.

This clonotype was counted ten times or more. V and J are TRBV24-1 and TRBJ2-1; TRBD1 agrees at 8 bases. Looked up from germline, CDR1 is KGHDR and CDR2 is SFDVKD. This CDR3 comprises 15 residues. The V and J ends lost 5 bases and 5 bases, in that order; junction bases with no gene match: 7. This chain's CDR3 is CATSGPRQGNNEQFF. Here the CDR3 DNA reads TGTGCCACCAGTGGGCCGAGACAGGGGAACAATGAGCAGTTCTTC.

This clonotype showed up just a few times. The chain recombines TRBV12-3 or TRBV12-4 with TRBJ1-6, with no clear D. The V gene lost 6 bases and the J gene lost 7 bases, with 13 bases spanning the gap. CDR3 size: 14 residues. CDR3 region: CASSLTGVNSPLHF. The CDR3, as DNA: TGTGCCAGCAGCTTAACTGGGGTGAATTCACCCCTCCACTTT.

This clonotype was counted ten times or more. The chain carries TRBV5-5 and TRBJ2-3, with no clear D. Germline CDR1 and CDR2: SGHKS and YYEKEE (reference sequence). This CDR3 contains 13 residues. The germline V and J ends were trimmed by 5 bases and 2 bases, with 9 bases remaining between them. In nucleotides, the CDR3 is TGTGCCAGCAGGGCATCTTACACAGATACGCAGTATTTT. This encodes CASRASYTDTQYF.